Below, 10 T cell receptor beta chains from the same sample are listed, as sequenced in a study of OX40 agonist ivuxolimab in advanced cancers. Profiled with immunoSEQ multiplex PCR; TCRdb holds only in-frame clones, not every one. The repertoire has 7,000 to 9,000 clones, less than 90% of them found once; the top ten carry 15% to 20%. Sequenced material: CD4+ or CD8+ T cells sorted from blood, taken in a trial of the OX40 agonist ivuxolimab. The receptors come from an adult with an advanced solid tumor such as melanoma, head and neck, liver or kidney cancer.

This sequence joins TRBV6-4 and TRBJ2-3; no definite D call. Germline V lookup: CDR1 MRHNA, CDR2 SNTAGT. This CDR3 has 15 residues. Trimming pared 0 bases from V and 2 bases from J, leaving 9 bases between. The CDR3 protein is CASSDSGLDTDTQYF. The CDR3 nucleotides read TGTGCCAGCAGTGACTCCGGCCTTGACACAGATACGCAGTATTTT.

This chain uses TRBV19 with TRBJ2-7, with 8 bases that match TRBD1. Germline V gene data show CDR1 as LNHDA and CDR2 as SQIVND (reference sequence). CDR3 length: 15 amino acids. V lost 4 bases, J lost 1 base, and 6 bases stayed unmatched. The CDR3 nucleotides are TGTGCCAGTAGTACTGACAGGGGTGCGTCCTACGAGCAGTACTTC. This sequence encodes CASSTDRGASYEQYF. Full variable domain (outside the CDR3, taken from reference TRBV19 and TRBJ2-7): DGGITQSPKYLFRKEGQNVTLSCEQNLNHDAMYWYRQDPGQGLRLIYYSQIVNDFQKGDIAEGYSVSREKKESFPLTVTSAQKNPTAFYLCASSTDRGASYEQYFGPGTRLTVT.

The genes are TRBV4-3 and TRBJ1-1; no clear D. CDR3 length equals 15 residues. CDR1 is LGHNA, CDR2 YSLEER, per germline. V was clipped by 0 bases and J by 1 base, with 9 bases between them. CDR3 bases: TGCGCCAGCAGCCAAGATTCGGCGGGGAACACTGAAGCTTTCTTT. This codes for CASSQDSAGNTEAFF.

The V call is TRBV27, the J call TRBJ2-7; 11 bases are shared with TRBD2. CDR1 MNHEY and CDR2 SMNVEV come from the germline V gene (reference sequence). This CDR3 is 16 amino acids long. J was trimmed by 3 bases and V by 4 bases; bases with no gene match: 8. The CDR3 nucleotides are TGTGCCAGCAGTTATCATACTAGCGGGAGTTTCTACGAGCAGTACTTC. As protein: CASSYHTSGSFYEQYF.

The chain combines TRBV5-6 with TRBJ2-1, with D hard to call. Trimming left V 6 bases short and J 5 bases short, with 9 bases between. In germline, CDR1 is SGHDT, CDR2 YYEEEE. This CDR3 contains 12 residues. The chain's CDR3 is CASTITNNEQFF. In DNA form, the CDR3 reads TGTGCCAGCACCATTACTAACAATGAGCAGTTCTTC.

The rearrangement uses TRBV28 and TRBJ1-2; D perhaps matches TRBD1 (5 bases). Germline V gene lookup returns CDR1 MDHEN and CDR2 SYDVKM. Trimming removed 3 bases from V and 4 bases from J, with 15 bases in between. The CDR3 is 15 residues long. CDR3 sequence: CASSLDRDVFYGYTF. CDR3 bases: TGTGCCAGCAGTTTGGACCGGGACGTATTCTATGGCTACACCTTC.

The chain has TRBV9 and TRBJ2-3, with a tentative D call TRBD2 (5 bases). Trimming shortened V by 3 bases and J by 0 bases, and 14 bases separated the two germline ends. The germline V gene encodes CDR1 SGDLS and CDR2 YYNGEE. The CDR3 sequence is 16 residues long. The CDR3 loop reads CASSALRGGSTDTQYF. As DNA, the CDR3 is TGTGCCAGCAGCGCCCTCCGGGGTGGAAGCACAGATACGCAGTATTTT.

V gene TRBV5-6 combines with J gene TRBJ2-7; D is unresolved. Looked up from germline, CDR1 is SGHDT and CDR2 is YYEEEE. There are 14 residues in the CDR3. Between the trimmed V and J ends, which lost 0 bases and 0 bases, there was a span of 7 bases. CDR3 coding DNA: TGTGCCAGCAGCTTGGCGGCGAGCTCCTACGAGCAGTACTTC. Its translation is CASSLAASSYEQYF.

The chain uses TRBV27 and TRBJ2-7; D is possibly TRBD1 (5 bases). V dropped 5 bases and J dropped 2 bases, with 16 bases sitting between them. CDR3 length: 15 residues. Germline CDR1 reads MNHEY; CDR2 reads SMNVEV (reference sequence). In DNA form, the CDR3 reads TGTGCCAGCAGTAGAACCGGTGGCAGGGCCTACGAGCAGTACTTC. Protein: CASSRTGGRAYEQYF.

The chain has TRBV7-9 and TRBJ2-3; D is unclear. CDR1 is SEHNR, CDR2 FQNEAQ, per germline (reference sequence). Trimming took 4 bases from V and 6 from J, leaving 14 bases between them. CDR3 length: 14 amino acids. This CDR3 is CASSSWVAVDTQYF. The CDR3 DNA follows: TGTGCCAGCAGCTCGTGGGTGGCAGTGGATACGCAGTATTTT.